This T cell receptor beta chain was observed in a study of T-cell reconstitution after alpha-beta-depleted transplantation in children. A TCRbeta library incorporating unique molecular identifiers was prepared. Each CDR3 protein gets one entry after TCRdb re-called the PCR reads with MiXCR. The sample carries 420,000 or so distinct CDR3 sequences, roughly 10% recorded once. The CDR3 has 15 amino acids. Trimming removed 1 base from V and 2 bases from J, with 8 bases in between. Germline values: CDR1 MNHEY, CDR2 SVGAGI. In this sample, this clonotype turned up a few times. Sequencing was performed on PBMCs from the stem cell graft donor, taken from the stem cell graft. V gene TRBV6-5 combines with J gene TRBJ2-2; D is unclear. The receptor comes from a human donor who donated a stem cell graft to a child with acute myeloid leukemia. The CDR3 spells CASSYWASNTGELFF. The CDR3 DNA reads as TGTGCCAGCAGTTACTGGGCCTCAAACACCGGGGAGCTGTTTTTT.